This T cell receptor (beta chain) was obtained from a study of T cell repertoires in cytomegalovirus infection. For the study at large: Public TCR beta signatures were indicative of both CMV infection and a matching HLA type.

This clonotype was recorded once. Its antigen is undetermined. This CDR3 has 12 amino acids. Germline V gene lookup returns CDR1 SQVTM and CDR2 ANQGSEA. Trimming left V 1 base short and J 8 bases short, with 11 bases between. TCRdb independently ran MiXCR on the reads; one entry per CDR3 protein. The table has a few hundred thousand distinct CDR3 sequences, almost 40% seen once. The chain combines TRBV29-1 with TRBJ1-2; D ambiguous. The material was cultured PBMCs, obtained from culture after CMV antigen stimulation. The sequence came from a human donor in good health (CMV status not recorded). Some clones in this sample may be carry-over from other donors' samples. CDR3 sequence reads: CSVEVTALGYTF. CDR3 sequence (DNA): TGCAGCGTTGAAGTAACGGCGCTGGGCTACACCTTC.